Listed below are T cell receptor beta chains from one sample, sequenced in a study of cytomegalovirus exposure and HLA in healthy donors. Measured with immunoSEQ multiplex PCR; TCRdb has only the in-frame clones, and not every one. This table has about 54,000 clones, 82% appearing once. The sequencing input was PBMCs. These TCRs come from a woman aged 18-30 years in good health and CMV-seronegative. Each CDR3 is given with its conserved first and last residue. Fields, in order: V gene, clone size, J gene, D gene, CDR3 protein, CDR3 DNA. D genes are given only for firm matches. The listing skips clone size in some rows; elsewhere it reads once, few, many or a size class.

v_call: TRBV27
clone_size: .
j_call: TRBJ2-7
d_call: TRBD2
cdr3_aa: CASSPWAGLSSGSSYEQYF
cdr3_nt: TGTGCCAGCAGTCCATGGGCAGGTTTGAGTAGCGGGAGCTCCTACGAGCAGTACTTC

v_call: TRBV10-3
clone_size: .
j_call: TRBJ2-7
d_call: .
cdr3_aa: CALAGGQDYEQYF
cdr3_nt: TGTGCCCTCGCCGGCGGGCAAGACTACGAGCAGTACTTC

v_call: TRBV13
clone_size: .
j_call: TRBJ2-7
d_call: TRBD2
cdr3_aa: CASSPAGRGIYEQYF
cdr3_nt: TGTGCCAGCAGCCCAGCTGGGCGGGGGATTTACGAGCAGTACTTC

v_call: TRBV19
clone_size: once
j_call: TRBJ2-3
d_call: TRBD2
cdr3_aa: CASKRGREGLVGFISTDTQYF
cdr3_nt: TGTGCCAGTAAAAGGGGGCGGGAGGGCCTCGTGGGTTTTATCAGCACAGATACGCAGTATTTT

v_call: TRBV5-1
clone_size: .
j_call: TRBJ2-1
d_call: TRBD2
cdr3_aa: CASSISTSGNNEQFF
cdr3_nt: TGCGCCAGCAGCATCTCGACTAGCGGAAACAATGAGCAGTTCTTC

v_call: TRBV4-2
clone_size: few
j_call: TRBJ1-4
d_call: TRBD1
cdr3_aa: CASSQDRDRGSEKLFF
cdr3_nt: TGTGCCAGCAGCCAAGATCGGGACAGGGGCTCCGAAAAACTGTTTTTT

v_call: TRBV9
clone_size: .
j_call: TRBJ2-1
d_call: .
cdr3_aa: CASSVGLDYNEQFF
cdr3_nt: TGTGCCAGCAGCGTAGGGCTAGACTACAATGAGCAGTTCTTC

v_call: TRBV19
clone_size: .
j_call: TRBJ1-5
d_call: TRBD1
cdr3_aa: CASSRRTGGTQPQHF
cdr3_nt: TGTGCCAGTAGTCGACGGACAGGGGGCACCCAGCCCCAGCATTTT

v_call: TRBV6-5
clone_size: .
j_call: TRBJ2-1
d_call: .
cdr3_aa: CASSYSNRGYNEQFF
cdr3_nt: TGTGCCAGCAGTTACTCGAATAGGGGATACAATGAGCAGTTCTTC

v_call: TRBV10-3
clone_size: .
j_call: TRBJ1-1
d_call: .
cdr3_aa: CAISDTLMNTEAFF
cdr3_nt: TGTGCCATCAGTGATACACTAATGAACACTGAAGCTTTCTTT

v_call: TRBV5-6
clone_size: .
j_call: TRBJ2-1
d_call: .
cdr3_aa: CASRAGNNEQFF
cdr3_nt: TGTGCCAGCAGGGCAGGGAACAATGAGCAGTTCTTC

v_call: TRBV27
clone_size: .
j_call: TRBJ1-1
d_call: .
cdr3_aa: CASSSLTGRAEAFF
cdr3_nt: TGTGCCAGCAGTTCCCTGACAGGTCGCGCTGAAGCTTTCTTT

v_call: TRBV21-1
clone_size: .
j_call: TRBJ2-2
d_call: .
cdr3_aa: CASSKVMGNRASNTGELFF
cdr3_nt: TGTGCCAGCAGCAAAGTGATGGGGAACAGGGCATCGAACACCGGGGAGCTGTTTTTT

v_call: TRBV27
clone_size: few
j_call: TRBJ2-1
d_call: TRBD2
cdr3_aa: CASSSSAAGVYHNEQFF
cdr3_nt: TGTGCCAGCAGTTCCTCAGCAGCGGGAGTGTACCACAATGAGCAGTTCTTC

v_call: TRBV28
clone_size: .
j_call: TRBJ1-1
d_call: .
cdr3_aa: CASSEGGLGTEAFF
cdr3_nt: TGTGCCAGCAGTGAGGGGGGGCTCGGCACTGAAGCTTTCTTT

v_call: TRBV11-2
clone_size: .
j_call: TRBJ1-2
d_call: TRBD1
cdr3_aa: CASSLAQGRNYGYIF
cdr3_nt: TGTGCCAGCAGCTTAGCACAGGGGCGAAACTATGGCTACATCTTC

v_call: TRBV7-6
clone_size: .
j_call: TRBJ2-7
d_call: TRBD1
cdr3_aa: CASSSIQGPEQYF
cdr3_nt: TGTGCCAGCAGCTCGATACAGGGGCCCGAGCAGTACTTC

v_call: TRBV5-1
clone_size: .
j_call: TRBJ2-7
d_call: .
cdr3_aa: CASSLGQVLSDEQYF
cdr3_nt: TGCGCCAGCAGCTTGGGGCAGGTGCTTTCTGACGAGCAGTACTTC

v_call: TRBV28
clone_size: once
j_call: TRBJ1-1
d_call: .
cdr3_aa: CASSFDEGRGAFF
cdr3_nt: TGTGCCAGCAGTTTCGATGAGGGGAGGGGAGCTTTCTTT